This T cell receptor beta chain was sequenced during a study of STAT5B mutations in CD4+ large granular lymphocyte leukemia. Assay: immunoSEQ multiplex PCR; the TCRdb copy retains only in-frame clones and omits some. The repertoire holds tens of thousands of clones, more than 80% seen once, with under 4.5% in the top ten. This clonotype was obtained from a human donor in good health. The sequenced sample was CD4+ T cells from blood buffy coats.

The CDR3 coding sequence is TGCGCCAGCGGCACAGATACGCAGTATTTT. This sequence encodes CASGTDTQYF. This chain uses TRBV5-1 with TRBJ2-3; no firm D call. The CDR3 is made up of 10 amino acids. V dropped 7 bases and J dropped 1 base, with 1 base sitting between them. CDR1 is SGHRS and CDR2 is YFSETQ in the germline V gene.